This T cell receptor (beta chain) was observed in a study of Ad26.COV2.S vaccination and SARS-CoV-2 variants. Overall study: Each vaccinee took Ad26.COV2.S intramuscularly, once or twice 56 days apart.

Germline V gives CDR1 SGHNT, CDR2 YYREEE (reference sequence). Unmatched junction bases numbered 1, after V lost 0 bases and J lost 0 bases. This CDR3 comprises 16 residues. Here immunoSEQ multiplex PCR was the method, and the copy in TCRdb shows in-frame clones only, minus some. The table records 350,000 to 400,000 clones, 89% of them present only once. Treatment denoted: roughly 18 received Ad26.COV2.S at low or high dose, single or two shots; roughly five received placebo; per-sample allocation not given. Sample collection was performed on day 63 after the first vaccine or placebo injection. This receptor was taken from a person between 18 and 59 years old who received the Ad26.COV2.S COVID-19 vaccine or a placebo. The source was peripheral blood, collected in a trial of Ad26.COV2.S vaccine versus placebo. The chain uses TRBV5-4 and TRBJ2-2; TRBD2 matches 8 bases. The CDR3 is CASSLELAANTGELFF. In DNA form, the CDR3 reads TGTGCCAGCAGCTTGGAACTAGCGGCGAACACCGGGGAGCTGTTTTTT.